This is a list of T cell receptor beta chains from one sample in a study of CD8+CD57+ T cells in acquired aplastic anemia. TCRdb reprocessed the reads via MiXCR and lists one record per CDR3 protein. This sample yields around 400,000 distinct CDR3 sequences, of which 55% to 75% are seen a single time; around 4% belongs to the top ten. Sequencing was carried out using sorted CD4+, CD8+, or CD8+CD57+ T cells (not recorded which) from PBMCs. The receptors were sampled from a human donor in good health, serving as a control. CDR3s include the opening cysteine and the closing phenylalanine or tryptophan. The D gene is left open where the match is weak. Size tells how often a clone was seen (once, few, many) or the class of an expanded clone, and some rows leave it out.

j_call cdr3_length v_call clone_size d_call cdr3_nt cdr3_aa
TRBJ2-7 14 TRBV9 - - TGTGCCAGCAGCCAGACCGGGTGGGCCCAAGAGACCCACTTC CASSQTGWAQETHF
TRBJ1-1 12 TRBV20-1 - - TGCAGTGCTAGAACTCCCCTCGTGGCAGCTTTCTTT CSARTPLVAAFF
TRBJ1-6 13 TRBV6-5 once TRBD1 TGTGCCAGCATCGACAGGGGTAATTCACCCCTCCACTTT CASIDRGNSPLHF
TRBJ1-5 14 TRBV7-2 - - TGTGCCAGCAGCTTAGACTGCAATTCACACCTCCACTTTTTT CASSLDCNSHLHFF
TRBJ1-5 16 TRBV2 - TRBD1 TGTGCCAGCAGTGCGGCAGACAGGGGGAAGAATCAGCCCCAGCATTTT CASSAADRGKNQPQHF
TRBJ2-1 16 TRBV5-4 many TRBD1 TGTGCCAGCAGCTTTACAGGGGGCGCCTCGTTCGATGAGCAGTTCTTC CASSFTGGASFDEQFF
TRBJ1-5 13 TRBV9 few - TGTGCCAGCAGCGTAAGTGTCAATCAGCCCCAGCATTTT CASSVSVNQPQHF
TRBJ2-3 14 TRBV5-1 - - TGCGCCAGCAACTTGAAGGCTAGCACAGATACGCAGTATTTT CASNLKASTDTQYF
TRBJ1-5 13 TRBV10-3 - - TGTGCCTCCGGGGGGGGACCAAATCAGCCCCAGCATTTT CASGGGPNQPQHF
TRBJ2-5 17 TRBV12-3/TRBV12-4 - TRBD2 TGTGCCAGCAGTTTAGGGACTAGCGGGATGTACCAAGAGACCCAGTACTTC CASSLGTSGMYQETQYF
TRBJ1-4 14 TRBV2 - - TGTGCCAGTAAAGGTACAGGGCAGAATGAAAAACTGTTTTTT CASKGTGQNEKLFF
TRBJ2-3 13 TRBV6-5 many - TGTGCCAGCCTCGGTCGGAGCACAGATACGCAGTATTTT CASLGRSTDTQYF
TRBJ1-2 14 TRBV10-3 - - TGTGCCATCAGTGAGTCACGGGACAAGTATGGCTACACCTTC CAISESRDKYGYTF
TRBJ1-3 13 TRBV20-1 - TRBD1 TGCAGTGCGGGGGACAGGACGCCCTATACCATATATTTT CSAGDRTPYTIYF
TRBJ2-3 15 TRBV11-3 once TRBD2 TGTGCCAGCAGGCTCGGGACTAGCCCCACAGATACGCAGTATTTT CASRLGTSPTDTQYF
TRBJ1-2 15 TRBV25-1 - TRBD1 TGTGCCAGCAGCGTTGTCCGGGACAGCACCTATGGCTACACCTTC CASSVVRDSTYGYTF
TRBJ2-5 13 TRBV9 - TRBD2 TGTGCCAGCAGTCTTAGCGGGGGCGTGACCCAGTACTTC CASSLSGGVTQYF
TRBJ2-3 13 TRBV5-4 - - TGTGCCAGCAGCTTGGATGGGAAGGATACGCAGTATTTT CASSLDGKDTQYF
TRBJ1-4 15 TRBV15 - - TGTGCCACCAGCGGGCGAGGGGGGGATAATGAAAAACTGTTTTTT CATSGRGGDNEKLFF
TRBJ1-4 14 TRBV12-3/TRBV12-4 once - TGTGCCAGCAGCGGGGGGGGAGCTAATGAAAAACTGTTTTTT CASSGGGANEKLFF
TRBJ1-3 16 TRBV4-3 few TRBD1 TGCGCCAGCAGCATATGGACAGGCAGCTCTGGAAACACCATATATTTT CASSIWTGSSGNTIYF
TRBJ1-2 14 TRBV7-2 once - - CASSWDRVYGYTFF
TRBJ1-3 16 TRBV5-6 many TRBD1 TGTGCCAGCAGCGTGACAGGGTACAACTCTGGAAACACCATATATTTT CASSVTGYNSGNTIYF
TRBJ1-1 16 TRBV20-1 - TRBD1 TGCAGTGCTAGAGATTGGACAGGGGGCTCCCAGAATGAAGCTTTCTTT CSARDWTGGSQNEAFF
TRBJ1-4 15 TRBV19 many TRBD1 TGTGCCAGTAGTCCACTCCAGGGGGAGGAGGATCTACTGTTTTTT CASSPLQGEEDLLFF
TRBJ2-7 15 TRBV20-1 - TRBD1 TGCAGTGCTAGCCACCCGGGACAGGGCCGTGACGAGCAGTACTTC CSASHPGQGRDEQYF
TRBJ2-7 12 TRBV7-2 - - TGTGCCAGCAGCTTAGCCCCGCATGCGCAGTACTTT CASSLAPHAQYF
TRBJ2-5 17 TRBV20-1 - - TGCAGTGCTAGTCAAGGTCGCACTGAAGTTCGGCAAGAGACCCAGTACTTC CSASQGRTEVRQETQYF
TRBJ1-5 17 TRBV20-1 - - TGCAGTGCCAGAACGGGGCGGGGTTCGTTTGGCAATCAGCCCCAGCATTTT CSARTGRGSFGNQPQHF
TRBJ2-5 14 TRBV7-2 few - TGTGCCAGCAGCCCCGGGACCGCACTAGAGACCCAGTGCTTC CASSPGTALETQCF
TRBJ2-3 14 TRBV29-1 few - TGCAGCGTTGAAGCGTTGACTAGCACAGATACGCAGTATTTT CSVEALTSTDTQYF
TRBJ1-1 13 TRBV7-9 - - TGTGCCAGCGGCGTTGTCCAGAACACTGAAGCTTTCTTT CASGVVQNTEAFF
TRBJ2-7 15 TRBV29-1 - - TGCAGCGTTGGGGTTGCAGGGGCCGGGTCATACGAGCAGTACTTC CSVGVAGAGSYEQYF
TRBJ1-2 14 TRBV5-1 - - TGCGCCAGCAGCTTTCCCCAGGTTAACTATGGCTACACCTTC CASSFPQVNYGYTF
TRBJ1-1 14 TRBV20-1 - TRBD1 TGCAGTGCCAGCCGGACAGGGGGTCAGTCCGAAGCTTTCTTT CSASRTGGQSEAFF
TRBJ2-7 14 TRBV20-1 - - TGCAGTGCATGGGGAGTGGCAGCGGAAGACGAGCAGTACTTC CSAWGVAAEDEQYF
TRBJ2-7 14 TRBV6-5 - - TGTGCCAGTAGTATGATGATCAGGGTCTACGAGCAGTACTTC CASSMMIRVYEQYF
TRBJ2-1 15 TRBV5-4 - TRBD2 TGTGCCAGCAGCGGATTAGCGGGGGGCTACAATGAGCAGTTCTTC CASSGLAGGYNEQFF
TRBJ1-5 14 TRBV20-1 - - TGCAGTGCTAGTACGGTGGGGGGAAATCAGCCCCAGCATTTT CSASTVGGNQPQHF
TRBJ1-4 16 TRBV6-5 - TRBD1 TGTGCCGGCAGTTTAACAGGGGAGGGGCCGAGGGAAAAACTGTTTTTT CAGSLTGEGPREKLFF
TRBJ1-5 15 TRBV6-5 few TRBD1 TGTGCCAGCAGCCCGGACAGGCGGAGCAATCAGCCCCAGCATTTT CASSPDRRSNQPQHF
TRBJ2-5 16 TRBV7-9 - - - CASSPAAPQYFGPQYF
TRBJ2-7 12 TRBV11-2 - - TGTGCCAGCAGCTTAGATCGAGAAGGACCTCACTTC CASSLDREGPHF